The next 17 T cell receptor beta chains were all read from a single sample in a study of human T cells and chemical hapten exposure (TCRdb year 2021). Libraries came from RACE. TCRdb records NextSeq 500 as the sequencer. TCRdb reworked the public reads: Q25 trimming with fastp, MiXCR clone assembly, productive beta chains retained. Every entry covers one CDR3 protein and lists the most common genes and DNA from its rows. The table for this sample lists 65,000 to 95,000 distinct CDR3 sequences; around 9.3% of them were counted only once. The ten largest clones add up to less than 2% of the sample. Explained via the paper, the time point label denotes: healthy volunteer bleed at 6 weeks. Total RNA was extracted from unfractionated whole blood that had been collected in Tempus Blood RNA tubes. The sequenced material came from whole blood. Every receptor here comes from a female donor in good health. Some clones in this sample may be carry-over from other donors' samples.

This clonotype has more than one count but fewer than ten. This chain links TRBV7-9 with TRBJ1-5; the D is unclear. This CDR3 comprises 13 residues. Germline CDR1 reads SEHNR; CDR2 reads FQNEAQ (reference sequence). V was shortened by 3 bases and J by 6 bases, with 9 bases between the two germline ends. Written as DNA, the CDR3 is TGTGCCAGCAGCTTTAGACCGGGTCAGCCCCAGCATTTT. Translated: CASSFRPGQPQHF.

The chain uses TRBV9 and TRBJ2-4; D gene unclear. CDR3 length: 11 residues. The germline V gene encodes CDR1 SGDLS and CDR2 YYNGEE. The V gene lost 0 bases and the J gene lost 9 bases, with 4 bases spanning the gap. The chain's CDR3 is CASSVGAIQYF. The CDR3 coding sequence is TGTGCCAGCAGCGTAGGGGCCATTCAGTACTTC.

At least ten counts were recorded for this clonotype. V is TRBV2 and J is TRBJ2-3; perhaps TRBD1 as D (6 bases). CDR3 length equals 14 residues. CDR1 SNHLY and CDR2 FYNNEI come from the germline V gene. Deletions cut 5 bases from V and 4 bases from J, with 13 bases between. The CDR3 reads CASSYQRTADTQYF. Written as DNA, the CDR3 is TGTGCCAGCAGTTACCAGAGGACAGCAGATACGCAGTATTTT.

In this sample, this clonotype turned up many times. The chain uses TRBV3-1 and TRBJ1-2; tentatively, D is TRBD1 (5 bases). V lost 3 bases and J 5 bases, leaving 13 bases between the germline ends. The CDR3 extends over 14 amino acids. Germline V gives CDR1 LGHDT, CDR2 YNNKEL (reference sequence). The CDR3 coding sequence is TGTGCCAGCAGCCAGGGGCGGCTCGGGTATGGCTACACCTTC. It is translated as CASSQGRLGYGYTF.

The rearrangement links TRBV12-3 or TRBV12-4 to TRBJ1-5; perhaps TRBD1 as D (6 bases). The CDR3 totals 15 residues. V gave up 3 bases and J gave up 4 bases, with 13 bases separating them. The CDR3 DNA sequence: TGTGCCAGCAGTTTCGGCAGGGGAGGGAATCAGCCCCAGCATTTT. This encodes CASSFGRGGNQPQHF.

This clonotype was counted once. A much more abundant neighbour one base away suggests this may be a read error. V is TRBV27 and J is TRBJ1-5; TRBD1 agrees at 9 bases. The CDR3 runs 16 residues. V gave up 6 bases and J gave up 4 bases; unmatched junction bases: 10. Germline lookup yields CDR1 MNHEY and CDR2 SMNVEV (reference sequence). The CDR3 DNA sequence: TGTGCCAGCAGGCCTTCAGGGACAGGGTTGAATCAGCCCCAGCATTTT. Translating it yields CASRPSGTGLNQPQHF.

This clonotype has at least ten counts. The chain recombines TRBV6-1 with TRBJ1-2; 8 bases map to TRBD1. Trimming at V came to 6 bases and at J to 5 bases, leaving 17 bases not matched to a gene. The CDR3 contains 17 residues. CDR1 MNHNS and CDR2 SASEGT come from the germline V gene. The CDR3 DNA sequence: TGTGCCAGCAGCCTCGGGCCGACAGGGGTCGGGTTGTATGGCTACACCTTC. This gives the protein CASSLGPTGVGLYGYTF.

V is TRBV3-1 and J is TRBJ2-7, with 7 positions matching TRBD1. The CDR3 is made up of 15 amino acids. V shed 4 bases and J 2 bases; nucleotides not matched to a gene: 8. CDR1 and CDR2 from the germline V gene are LGHDT and YNNKEL (reference sequence). This CDR3 reads CASSPRPGTAYEQYF. The CDR3 nucleotides read TGTGCCAGCAGCCCCCGCCCTGGGACAGCCTACGAGCAGTACTTC.

This clonotype was seen ten or more times. The genes are TRBV29-1 and TRBJ2-3; 7 nucleotides match TRBD1. Germline CDR1 reads SQVTM; CDR2 reads ANQGSEA. The CDR3 has 12 amino acids. J was trimmed by 2 bases and V by 7 bases; bases with no gene match: 3. The CDR3 sequence is CSADRDTDTQYF. The CDR3 DNA sequence: TGCAGCGCTGACAGGGACACAGATACGCAGTATTTT.

This clonotype was observed many times. The gene calls are TRBV4-3 and TRBJ2-2, with 7 positions matching TRBD2. Trimming cost V 1 base and J 2 bases; bases outside gene matches: 4. The CDR3 runs to 16 residues. The germline CDR1 and CDR2 sequences are LGHNA and YSLEER. CDR3 in DNA: TGCGCCAGCAGCCAAGCGAGCGGGGTTAACACCGGGGAGCTGTTTTTT. It is translated as CASSQASGVNTGELFF.

Here the CDR3 reads CASSLARTRQPQHF. The CDR3 nucleotides read TGTGCCAGCAGTTTAGCGAGAACTCGTCAGCCCCAGCATTTT. The chain combines TRBV12-3 or TRBV12-4 with TRBJ1-5; D unclear. The CDR3 is made up of 14 amino acids. The ends were cut back, 0 bases at V and 6 bases at J, with 9 bases in the middle.

This clonotype was observed at least ten times. This chain connects TRBV20-1 to TRBJ1-1; a weak D match, TRBD1 (6 bases). The germline V gene encodes CDR1 DFQATT and CDR2 SNEGSKA (reference sequence). V lost 5 bases to trimming and J lost 0 bases, with 25 bases between them. The CDR3 consists of 18 residues. Here the CDR3 reads CSAPPYRANLLMNTEAFF. The CDR3, as DNA: TGCAGTGCTCCCCCGTACAGGGCCAACCTTCTAATGAACACTGAAGCTTTCTTT.

There are many counts of this clonotype. J is TRBJ1-2 and V is TRBV4-3, with D unresolved. CDR1 is LGHNA, CDR2 YSLEER, per germline. This CDR3 spans 13 amino acids. Between the trimmed V and J ends, which lost 0 bases and 4 bases, there was a span of 6 bases. In DNA form, the CDR3 reads TGCGCCAGCAGCCAAGACGTCACCTATGGCTACACCTTC. Protein: CASSQDVTYGYTF.

V and J are TRBV6-2 or TRBV6-3 and TRBJ1-2; TRBD1 is a possible D gene (6 bases). Trimming stripped 5 bases from V and 4 bases from J, with 11 bases between. This CDR3 is built from 13 residues. The V gene's germline CDR1 is MNHEY and CDR2 SVGEGT. The CDR3 DNA follows: TGTGCCAGCAGTCTGACCAGGGGCTATGGCTACACCTTC. It translates to CASSLTRGYGYTF.

This clonotype has ten or more counts. The V and J genes are TRBV18 and TRBJ2-1; unclear D gene. V shed 2 bases and J shed 0 bases, with 14 bases lying between them. The CDR3 extends over 17 amino acids. The germline gives CDR1 KGHSH, CDR2 LQKENI. The DNA for the CDR3 is TGTGCCAGCTCACCAGGTGGGGTGGTAAGCTCCTACAATGAGCAGTTCTTC. This gives the protein CASSPGGVVSSYNEQFF.

This rearrangement joins TRBV6-5 to TRBJ1-1; 9 bases align to TRBD1. The V gene's germline CDR1 is MNHEY and CDR2 SVGAGI. V gave up 7 bases and J gave up 7 bases; unmatched junction bases: 7. The CDR3 length is 13 residues. The CDR3 region is CASTRRQGGEAFF. Here the CDR3 DNA reads TGTGCCAGCACTAGGCGACAGGGGGGTGAAGCTTTCTTT.

The chain combines TRBV6-1 with TRBJ2-4; D is ambiguous. The ends were cut back, 6 bases at V and 2 bases at J, with 14 bases in the middle. The CDR3 extends over 15 amino acids. Germline V lookup: CDR1 MNHNS, CDR2 SASEGT. The CDR3 loop reads CASRDSGVTKNIQYF. The DNA for the CDR3 is TGTGCCAGCAGAGACTCTGGGGTAACCAAAAACATTCAGTACTTC.